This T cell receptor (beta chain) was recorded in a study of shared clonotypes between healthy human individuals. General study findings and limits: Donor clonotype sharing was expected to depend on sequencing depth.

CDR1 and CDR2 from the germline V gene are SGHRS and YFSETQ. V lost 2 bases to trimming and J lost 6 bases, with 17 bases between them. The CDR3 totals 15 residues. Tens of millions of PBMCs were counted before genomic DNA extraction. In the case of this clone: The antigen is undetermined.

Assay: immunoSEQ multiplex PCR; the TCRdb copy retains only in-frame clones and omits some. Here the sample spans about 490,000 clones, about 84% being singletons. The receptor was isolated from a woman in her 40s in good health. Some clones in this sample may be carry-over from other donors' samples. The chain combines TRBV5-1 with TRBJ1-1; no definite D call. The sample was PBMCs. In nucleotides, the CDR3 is TGCGCCAGCAGCTTCCGGGAAGGGCAAGGATCTGAAGCTTTCTTT. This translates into CASSFREGQGSEAFF. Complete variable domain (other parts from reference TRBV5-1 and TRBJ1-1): KAGVTQTPRYLIKTRGQQVTLSCSPISGHRSVSWYQQTPGQGLQFLFEYFSETQRNKGNFPGRFSGRQFSNSRSEMNVSTLELGDSALYLCASSFREGQGSEAFFGQGTRLTVV.